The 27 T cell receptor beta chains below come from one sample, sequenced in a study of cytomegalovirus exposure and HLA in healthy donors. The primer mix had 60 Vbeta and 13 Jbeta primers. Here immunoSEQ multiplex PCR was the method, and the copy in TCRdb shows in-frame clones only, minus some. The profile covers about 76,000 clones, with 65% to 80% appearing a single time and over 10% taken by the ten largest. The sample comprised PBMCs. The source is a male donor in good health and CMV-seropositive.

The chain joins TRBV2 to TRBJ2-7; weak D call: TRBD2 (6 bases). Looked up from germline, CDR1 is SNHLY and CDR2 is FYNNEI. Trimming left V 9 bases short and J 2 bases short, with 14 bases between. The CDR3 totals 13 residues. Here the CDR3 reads CASLSGTTYEQYF. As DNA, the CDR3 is TGTGCCAGTCTTAGCGGTACCACCTACGAGCAGTACTTC.

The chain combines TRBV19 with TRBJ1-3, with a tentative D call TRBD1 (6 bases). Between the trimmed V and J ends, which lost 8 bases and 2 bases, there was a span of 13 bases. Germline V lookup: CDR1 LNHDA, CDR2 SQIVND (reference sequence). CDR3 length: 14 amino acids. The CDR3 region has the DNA TGTGCCAGTCGATTAACAGGGACTGGAAACACCATATATTTT. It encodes CASRLTGTGNTIYF.

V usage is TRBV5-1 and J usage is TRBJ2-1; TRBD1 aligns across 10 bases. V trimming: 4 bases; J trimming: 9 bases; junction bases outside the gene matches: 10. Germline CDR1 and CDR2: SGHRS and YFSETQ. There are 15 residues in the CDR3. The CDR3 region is CASSQSGTGAGEQFF. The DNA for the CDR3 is TGCGCCAGCAGCCAATCCGGGACAGGGGCCGGTGAGCAGTTCTTC.

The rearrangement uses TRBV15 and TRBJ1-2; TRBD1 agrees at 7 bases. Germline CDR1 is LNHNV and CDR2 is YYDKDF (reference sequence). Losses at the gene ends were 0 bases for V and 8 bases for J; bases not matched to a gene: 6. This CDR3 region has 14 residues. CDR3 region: CATSRDQRGQGYTF. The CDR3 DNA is TGTGCCACCAGCAGAGATCAAAGGGGGCAAGGCTACACCTTC.

The CDR3 sequence is CASSSKEAGRGYGYTF. The CDR3 region has the DNA TGTGCCAGCAGCTCCAAAGAGGCAGGGCGCGGATATGGCTACACCTTC. The chain carries TRBV7-2 and TRBJ1-2, with a weak D call TRBD1 (5 bases). Deletions cut 4 bases from V and 5 bases from J, with 20 bases between. Looked up from germline, CDR1 is SGHTA and CDR2 is FQGNSA. The CDR3 extends over 16 amino acids.

The CDR3 sequence is CASSLIGTNPTGELFF. Here the CDR3 DNA reads TGTGCCAGCAGCCTAATTGGAACTAACCCCACCGGGGAGCTGTTTTTT. The V call is TRBV6-4, the J call TRBJ2-2; D not resolved. Trimming took off 6 bases at V and 4 bases at J, with 18 bases between the two ends. Germline assignment: CDR1 MRHNA and CDR2 SNTAGT. This CDR3 has 16 amino acids.

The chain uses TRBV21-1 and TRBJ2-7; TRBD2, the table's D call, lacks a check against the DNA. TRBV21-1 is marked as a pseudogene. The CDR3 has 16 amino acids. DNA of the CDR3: TGTGCCAGCAGCAAAGCTCCAGCGGATGGGACCTACGAGCAGTACTTC. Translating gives CASSKAPADGTYEQYF.

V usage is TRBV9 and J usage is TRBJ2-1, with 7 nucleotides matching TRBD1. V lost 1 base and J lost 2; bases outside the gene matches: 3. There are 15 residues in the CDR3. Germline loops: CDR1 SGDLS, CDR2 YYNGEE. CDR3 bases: TGTGCCAGCAGCGTACGTCAGGGGGCCTACAATGAGCAGTTCTTC. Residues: CASSVRQGAYNEQFF.

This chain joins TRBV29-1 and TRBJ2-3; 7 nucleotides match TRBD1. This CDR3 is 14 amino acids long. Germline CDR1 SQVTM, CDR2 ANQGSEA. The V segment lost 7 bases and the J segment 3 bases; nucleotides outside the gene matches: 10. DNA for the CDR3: TGCAGCGCAGGAAAACAGGGGACAACAGATACGCAGTATTTT. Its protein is CSAGKQGTTDTQYF.

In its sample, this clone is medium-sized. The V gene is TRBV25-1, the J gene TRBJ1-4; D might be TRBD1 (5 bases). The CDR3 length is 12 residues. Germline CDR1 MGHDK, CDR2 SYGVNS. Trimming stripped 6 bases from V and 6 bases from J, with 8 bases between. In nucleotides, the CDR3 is TGTGCCAGCAGGATCAGGGATGAAAAACTGTTTTTT. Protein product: CASRIRDEKLFF.

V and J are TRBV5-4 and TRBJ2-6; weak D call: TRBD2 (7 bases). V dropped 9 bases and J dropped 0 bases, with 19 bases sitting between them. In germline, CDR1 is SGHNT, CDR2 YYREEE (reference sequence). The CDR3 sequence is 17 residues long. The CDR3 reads CATGPGGQLSGANVLTF. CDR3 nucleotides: TGTGCCACCGGGCCCGGGGGGCAACTCTCTGGGGCCAACGTCCTGACTTTC.

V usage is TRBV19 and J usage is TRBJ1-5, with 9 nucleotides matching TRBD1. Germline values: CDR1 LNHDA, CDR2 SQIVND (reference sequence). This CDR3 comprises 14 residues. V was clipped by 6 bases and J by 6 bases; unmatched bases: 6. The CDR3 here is CASSQGQGPQPQHF. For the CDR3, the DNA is TGTGCCAGTAGCCAGGGACAGGGACCTCAGCCCCAGCATTTT.

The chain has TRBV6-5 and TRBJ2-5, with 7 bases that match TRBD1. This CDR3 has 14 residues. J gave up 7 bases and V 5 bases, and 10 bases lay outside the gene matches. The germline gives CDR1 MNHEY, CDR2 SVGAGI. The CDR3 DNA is TGTGCCAGCAGTCCGACAGGGATGGGGGTGACCCAGTACTTC. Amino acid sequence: CASSPTGMGVTQYF.

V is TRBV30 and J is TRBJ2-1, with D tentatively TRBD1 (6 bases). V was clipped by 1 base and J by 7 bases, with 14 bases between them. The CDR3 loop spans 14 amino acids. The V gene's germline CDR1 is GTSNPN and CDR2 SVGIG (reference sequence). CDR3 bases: TGTGCCTGGAGTGCAGGGGTGGCCTGGAATGAGCAGTTCTTC. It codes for CAWSAGVAWNEQFF.

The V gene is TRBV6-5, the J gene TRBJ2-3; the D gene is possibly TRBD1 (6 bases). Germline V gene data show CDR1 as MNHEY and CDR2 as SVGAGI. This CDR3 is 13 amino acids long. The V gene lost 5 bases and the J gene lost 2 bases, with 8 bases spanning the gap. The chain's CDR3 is CASSGQNTDTQYF. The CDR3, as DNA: TGTGCCAGCAGTGGACAGAACACAGATACGCAGTATTTT.

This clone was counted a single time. CDR3 in amino acids: CASSLAGGSQETQYF. In DNA form, the CDR3 reads TGTGCCAGCAGCTTAGCGGGGGGTTCTCAAGAGACCCAGTACTTC. This chain links TRBV7-9 with TRBJ2-5; TRBD2 is a possible D gene (6 bases). Germline CDR1 is SEHNR and CDR2 is FQNEAQ (reference sequence). Trimming pared 0 bases from V and 2 bases from J, leaving 10 bases between. This CDR3 spans 15 amino acids.

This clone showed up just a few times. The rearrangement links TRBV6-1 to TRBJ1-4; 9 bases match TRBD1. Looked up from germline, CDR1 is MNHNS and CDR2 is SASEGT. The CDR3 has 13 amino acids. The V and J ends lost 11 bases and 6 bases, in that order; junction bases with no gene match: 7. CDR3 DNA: TGTGCCTCCCAGGGACAGGGATATGAAAAACTGTTTTTT. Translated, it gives CASQGQGYEKLFF.

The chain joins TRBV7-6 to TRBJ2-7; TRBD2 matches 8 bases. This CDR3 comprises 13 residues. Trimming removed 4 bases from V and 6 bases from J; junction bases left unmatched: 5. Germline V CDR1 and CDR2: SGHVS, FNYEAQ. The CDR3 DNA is TGTGCCAGCAGCTCAGCCCGGGGGGGCGAGCAGTACTTC. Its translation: CASSSARGGEQYF.

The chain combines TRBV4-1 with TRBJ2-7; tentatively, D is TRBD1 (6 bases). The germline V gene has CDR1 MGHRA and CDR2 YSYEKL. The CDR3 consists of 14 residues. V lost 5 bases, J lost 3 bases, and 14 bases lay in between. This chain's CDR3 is CASSSRTALYEQYF. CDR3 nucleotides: TGCGCCAGCAGCTCCCGGACAGCGCTCTACGAGCAGTACTTC.

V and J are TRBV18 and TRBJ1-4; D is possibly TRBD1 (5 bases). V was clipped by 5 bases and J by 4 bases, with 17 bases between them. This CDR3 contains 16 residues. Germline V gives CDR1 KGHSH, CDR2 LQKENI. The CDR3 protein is CASSARGQTVNEKLFF. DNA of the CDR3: TGTGCCAGCTCAGCACGTGGGCAGACAGTTAATGAAAAACTGTTTTTT.

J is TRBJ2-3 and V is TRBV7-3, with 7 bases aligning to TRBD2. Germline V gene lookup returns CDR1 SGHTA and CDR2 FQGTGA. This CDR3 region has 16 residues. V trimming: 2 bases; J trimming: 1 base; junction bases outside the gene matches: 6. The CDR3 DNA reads TGTGCCAGCAGCTTAGGGGGAGGGTTCGGCACAGATACGCAGTATTTT. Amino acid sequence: CASSLGGGFGTDTQYF.

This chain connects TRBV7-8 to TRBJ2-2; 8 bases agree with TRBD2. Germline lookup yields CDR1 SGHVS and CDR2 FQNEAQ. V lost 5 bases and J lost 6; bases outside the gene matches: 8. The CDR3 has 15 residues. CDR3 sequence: CASSPGGAVAGELFF. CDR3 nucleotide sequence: TGTGCCAGCAGCCCCGGGGGGGCGGTAGCCGGGGAGCTGTTTTTT.

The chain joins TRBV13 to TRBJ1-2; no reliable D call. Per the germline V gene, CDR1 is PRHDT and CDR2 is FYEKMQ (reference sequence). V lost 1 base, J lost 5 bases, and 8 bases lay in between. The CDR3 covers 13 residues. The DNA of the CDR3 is TGTGCCAGCAGCTTAGAACGTCAGTATGGCTACACCTTC. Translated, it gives CASSLERQYGYTF.

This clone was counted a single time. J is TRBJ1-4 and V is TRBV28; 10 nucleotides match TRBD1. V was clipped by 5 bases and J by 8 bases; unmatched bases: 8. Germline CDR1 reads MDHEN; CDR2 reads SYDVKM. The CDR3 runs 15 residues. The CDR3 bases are TGTGCCAGCAGTCCCCCGGGACAGGGGTACGAAAAACTGTTTTTT. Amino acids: CASSPPGQGYEKLFF.

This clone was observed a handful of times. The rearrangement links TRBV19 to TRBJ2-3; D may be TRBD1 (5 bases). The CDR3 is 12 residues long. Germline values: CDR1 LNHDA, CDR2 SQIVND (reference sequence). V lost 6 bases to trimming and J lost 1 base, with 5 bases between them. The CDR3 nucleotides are TGTGCCAGTAGCAGGGGCACAGATACGCAGTATTTT. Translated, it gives CASSRGTDTQYF.

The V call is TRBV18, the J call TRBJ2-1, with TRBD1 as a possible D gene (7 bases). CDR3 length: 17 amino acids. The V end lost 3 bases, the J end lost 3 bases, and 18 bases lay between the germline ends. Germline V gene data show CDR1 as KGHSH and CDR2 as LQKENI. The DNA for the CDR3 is TGTGCCAGCTCACCGATCGGGGGCCCAGGGGGCTACAATGAGCAGTTCTTC. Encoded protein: CASSPIGGPGGYNEQFF.

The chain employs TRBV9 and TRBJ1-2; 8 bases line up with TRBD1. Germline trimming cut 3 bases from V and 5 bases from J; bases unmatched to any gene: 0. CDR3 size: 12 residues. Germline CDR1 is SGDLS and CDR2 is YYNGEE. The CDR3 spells CASSDRGYGYTF. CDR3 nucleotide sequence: TGTGCCAGCAGCGACAGGGGGTATGGCTACACCTTC.